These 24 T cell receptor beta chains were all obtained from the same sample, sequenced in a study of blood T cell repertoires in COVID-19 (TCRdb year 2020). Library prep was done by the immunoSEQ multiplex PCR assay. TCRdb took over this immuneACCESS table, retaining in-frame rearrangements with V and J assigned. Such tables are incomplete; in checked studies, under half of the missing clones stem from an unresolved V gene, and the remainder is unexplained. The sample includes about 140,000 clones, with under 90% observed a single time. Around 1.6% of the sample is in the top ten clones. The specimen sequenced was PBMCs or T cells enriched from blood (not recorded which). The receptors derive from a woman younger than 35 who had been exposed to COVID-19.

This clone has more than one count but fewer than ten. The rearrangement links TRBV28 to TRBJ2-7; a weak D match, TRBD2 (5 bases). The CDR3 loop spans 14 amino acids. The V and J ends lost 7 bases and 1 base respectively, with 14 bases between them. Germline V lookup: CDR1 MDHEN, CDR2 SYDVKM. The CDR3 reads CASTRTGWSYEQYF. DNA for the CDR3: TGTGCCAGCACCCGGACTGGTTGGTCCTACGAGCAGTACTTC.

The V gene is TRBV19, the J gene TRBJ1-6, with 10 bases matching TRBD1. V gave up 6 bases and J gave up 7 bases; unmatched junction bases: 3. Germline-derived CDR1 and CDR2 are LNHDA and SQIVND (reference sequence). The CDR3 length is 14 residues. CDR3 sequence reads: CASRPGQGNSPLHF. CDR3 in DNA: TGTGCCAGTAGGCCGGGACAGGGGAATTCACCCCTCCACTTT. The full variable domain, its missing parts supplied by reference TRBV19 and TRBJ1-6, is DGGITQSPKYLFRKEGQNVTLSCEQNLNHDAMYWYRQDPGQGLRLIYYSQIVNDFQKGDIAEGYSVSREKKESFPLTVTSAQKNPTAFYLCASRPGQGNSPLHFGNGTRLTVT.

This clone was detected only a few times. The CDR3 reads CASSLVGASYEQYF. CDR3 in DNA: TGTGCCAGCAGCTTGGTAGGGGCCTCCTACGAGCAGTACTTC. The chain carries TRBV7-9 and TRBJ2-7; D possibly corresponds to TRBD1 (5 bases). CDR3 length: 14 residues. Germline assignment: CDR1 SEHNR and CDR2 FQNEAQ (reference sequence). The V and J ends lost 3 bases and 0 bases respectively, with 9 bases between them.

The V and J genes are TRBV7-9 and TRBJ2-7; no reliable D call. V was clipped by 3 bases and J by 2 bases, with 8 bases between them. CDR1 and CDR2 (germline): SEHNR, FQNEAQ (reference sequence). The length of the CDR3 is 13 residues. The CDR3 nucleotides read TGTGCCAGCAGCTTCTATATGACCTACGAGCAGTACTTC. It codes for CASSFYMTYEQYF.

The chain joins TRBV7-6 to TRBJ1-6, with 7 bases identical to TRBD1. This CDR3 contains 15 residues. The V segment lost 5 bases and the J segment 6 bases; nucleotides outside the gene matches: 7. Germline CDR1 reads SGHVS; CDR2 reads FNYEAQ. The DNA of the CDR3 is TGTGCCAGCAGCCCGGGGACAGCGACTAATTCACCCCTCCACTTT. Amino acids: CASSPGTATNSPLHF. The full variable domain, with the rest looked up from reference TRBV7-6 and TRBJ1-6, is GAGVSQSPRYKVTKRGQDVALRCDPISGHVSLYWYRQALGQGPEFLTYFNYEAQQDKSGLPNDRFSAERPEGSISTLTIQRTEQRDSAMYRCASSPGTATNSPLHFGNGTRLTVT.

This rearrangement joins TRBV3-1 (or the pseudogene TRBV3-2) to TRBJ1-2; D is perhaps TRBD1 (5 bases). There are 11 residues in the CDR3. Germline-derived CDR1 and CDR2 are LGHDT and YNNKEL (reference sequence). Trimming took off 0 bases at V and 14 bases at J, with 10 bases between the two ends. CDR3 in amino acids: CASSQEGQLTF. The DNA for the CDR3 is TGTGCCAGCAGCCAAGAGGGGCAATTAACCTTC.

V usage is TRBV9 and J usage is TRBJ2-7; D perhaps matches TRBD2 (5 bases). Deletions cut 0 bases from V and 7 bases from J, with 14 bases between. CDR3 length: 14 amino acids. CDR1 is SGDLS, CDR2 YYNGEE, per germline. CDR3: CASSVEVRTGEQYF. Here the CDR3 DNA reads TGTGCCAGCAGCGTAGAGGTGCGAACGGGGGAGCAGTACTTC.

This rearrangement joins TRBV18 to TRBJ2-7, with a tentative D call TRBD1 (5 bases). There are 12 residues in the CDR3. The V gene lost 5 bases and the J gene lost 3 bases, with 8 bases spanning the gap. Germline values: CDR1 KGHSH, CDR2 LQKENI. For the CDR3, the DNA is TGTGCCAGCTCATCTACAGGCTACGAGCAGTACTTC. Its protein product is CASSSTGYEQYF.

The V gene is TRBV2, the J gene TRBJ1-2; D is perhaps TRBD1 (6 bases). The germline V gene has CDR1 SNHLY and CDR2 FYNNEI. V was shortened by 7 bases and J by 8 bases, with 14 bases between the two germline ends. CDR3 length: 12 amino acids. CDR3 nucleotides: TGTGCCAGCAACCGATTAGGGGGAGGCTACACCTTC. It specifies CASNRLGGGYTF.

The CDR3 coding sequence is TGTGCCAGTGGACTGGGCCTGAATTCACCCCTCCACTTT. It specifies CASGLGLNSPLHF. This chain joins TRBV2 and TRBJ1-6; unclear D gene. The CDR3 spans 13 residues. Germline V gene data show CDR1 as SNHLY and CDR2 as FYNNEI. V lost 9 bases, J lost 7 bases, and 13 bases lay in between.

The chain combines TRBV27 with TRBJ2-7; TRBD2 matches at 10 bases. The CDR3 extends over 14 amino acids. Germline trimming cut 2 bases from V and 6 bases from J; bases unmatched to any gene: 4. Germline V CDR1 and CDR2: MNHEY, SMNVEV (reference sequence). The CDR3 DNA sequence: TGTGCCAGCAGTTTAGGTACTAGCGGGATCGAGCAGTACTTC. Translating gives CASSLGTSGIEQYF.

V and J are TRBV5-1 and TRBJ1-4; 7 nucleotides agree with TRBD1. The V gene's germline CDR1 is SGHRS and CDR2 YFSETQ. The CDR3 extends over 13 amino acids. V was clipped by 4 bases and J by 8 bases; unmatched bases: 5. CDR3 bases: TGCGCCAGCAGCAGGGGGCTTGGCGAAAAACTGTTTTTT. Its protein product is CASSRGLGEKLFF.

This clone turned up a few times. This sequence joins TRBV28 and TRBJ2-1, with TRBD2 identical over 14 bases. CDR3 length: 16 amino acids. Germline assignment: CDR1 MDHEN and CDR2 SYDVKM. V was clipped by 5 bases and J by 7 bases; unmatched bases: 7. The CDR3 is CASSPWTSGGRNEQFF. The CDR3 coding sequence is TGTGCCAGCAGTCCCTGGACTAGCGGGGGGCGGAATGAGCAGTTCTTC.

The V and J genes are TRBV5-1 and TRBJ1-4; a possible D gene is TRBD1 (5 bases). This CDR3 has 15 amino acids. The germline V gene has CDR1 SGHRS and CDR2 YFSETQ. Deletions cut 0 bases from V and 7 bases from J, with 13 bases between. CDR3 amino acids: CASSLGVGRGEKLFF. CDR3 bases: TGCGCCAGCAGCTTGGGTGTGGGGCGAGGTGAAAAACTGTTTTTT.

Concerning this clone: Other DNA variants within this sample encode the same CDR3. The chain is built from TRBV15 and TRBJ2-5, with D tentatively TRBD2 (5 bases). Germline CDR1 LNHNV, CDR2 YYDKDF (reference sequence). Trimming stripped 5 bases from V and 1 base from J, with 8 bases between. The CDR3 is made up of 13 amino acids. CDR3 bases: TGTGCCACCAGCCGGCGGGCCCAAGAGACCCAGTACTTC. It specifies CATSRRAQETQYF.

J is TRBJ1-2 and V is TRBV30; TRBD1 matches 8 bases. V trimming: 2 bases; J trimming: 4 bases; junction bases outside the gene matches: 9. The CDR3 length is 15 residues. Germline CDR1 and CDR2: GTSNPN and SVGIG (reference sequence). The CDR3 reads CAWSTRDRLGYGYTF. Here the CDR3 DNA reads TGTGCCTGGAGTACAAGGGACAGGTTGGGCTATGGCTACACCTTC.

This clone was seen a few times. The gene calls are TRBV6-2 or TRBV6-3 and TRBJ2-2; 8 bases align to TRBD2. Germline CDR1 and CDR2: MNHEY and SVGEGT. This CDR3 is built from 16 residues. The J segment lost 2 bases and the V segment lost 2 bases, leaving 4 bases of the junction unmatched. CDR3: CASSYGLAGNTGELFF. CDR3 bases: TGTGCCAGCAGTTACGGGCTAGCGGGCAACACCGGGGAGCTGTTTTTT.

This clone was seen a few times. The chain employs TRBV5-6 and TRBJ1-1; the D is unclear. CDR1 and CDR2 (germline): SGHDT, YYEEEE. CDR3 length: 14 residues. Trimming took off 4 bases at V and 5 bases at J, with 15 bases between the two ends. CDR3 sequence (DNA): TGTGCCAGCAGCCGGGAATCTCCGGGGACTGAAGCTTTCTTT. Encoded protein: CASSRESPGTEAFF.

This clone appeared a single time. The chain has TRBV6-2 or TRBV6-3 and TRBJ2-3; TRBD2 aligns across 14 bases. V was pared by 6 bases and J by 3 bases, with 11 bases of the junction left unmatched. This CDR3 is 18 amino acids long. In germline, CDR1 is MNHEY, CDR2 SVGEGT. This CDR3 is CASSPRLAGGPRTDTQYF. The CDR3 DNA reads TGTGCCAGCAGCCCTCGACTAGCGGGAGGGCCGAGGACAGATACGCAGTATTTT.

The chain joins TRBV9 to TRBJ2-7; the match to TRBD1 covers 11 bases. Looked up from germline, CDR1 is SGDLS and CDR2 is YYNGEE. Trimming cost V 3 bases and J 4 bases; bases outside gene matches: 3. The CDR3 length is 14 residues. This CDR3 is CASSADRGRYEQYF. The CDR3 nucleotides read TGTGCCAGCAGCGCGGACAGGGGGCGATACGAGCAGTACTTC.

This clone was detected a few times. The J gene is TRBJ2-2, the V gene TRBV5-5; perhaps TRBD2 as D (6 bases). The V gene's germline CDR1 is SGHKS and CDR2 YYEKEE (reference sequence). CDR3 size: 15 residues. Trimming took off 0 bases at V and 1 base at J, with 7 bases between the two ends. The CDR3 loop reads CASSLGLGNTGELFF. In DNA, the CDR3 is TGTGCCAGCAGCTTGGGACTAGGGAACACCGGGGAGCTGTTTTTT.

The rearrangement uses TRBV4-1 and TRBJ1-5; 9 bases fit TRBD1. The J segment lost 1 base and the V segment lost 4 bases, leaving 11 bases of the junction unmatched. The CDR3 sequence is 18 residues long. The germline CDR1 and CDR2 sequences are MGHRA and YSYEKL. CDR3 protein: CASSPYPPDRGSNQPQHF. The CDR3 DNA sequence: TGCGCCAGCAGCCCTTACCCACCGGACAGGGGCAGCAATCAGCCCCAGCATTTT.

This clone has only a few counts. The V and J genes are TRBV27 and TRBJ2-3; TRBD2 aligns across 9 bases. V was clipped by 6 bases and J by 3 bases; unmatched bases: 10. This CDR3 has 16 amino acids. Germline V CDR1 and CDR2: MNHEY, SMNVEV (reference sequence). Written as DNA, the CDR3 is TGTGCCAGCAGCCTCATCAGCGGGAGGAGTACAGATACGCAGTATTTT. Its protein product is CASSLISGRSTDTQYF.

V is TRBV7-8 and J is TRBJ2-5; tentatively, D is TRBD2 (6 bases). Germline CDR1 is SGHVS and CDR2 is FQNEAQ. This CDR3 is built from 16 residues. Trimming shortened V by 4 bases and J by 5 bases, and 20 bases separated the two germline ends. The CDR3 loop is CASSSHGRDKRETQYF. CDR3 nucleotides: TGTGCCAGCAGCTCCCACGGGAGAGACAAGAGGGAGACCCAGTACTTC.